A single sample gave rise to the 26 T cell receptor beta chains below, sequenced in a study of early T cells in non-severe SARS-CoV-2 infection. A single record per CDR3 protein comes from TCRdb applying MiXCR to the 5' RACE reads. Of about 44,000 distinct CDR3 sequences listed, 23% are singletons. The sequencing here drew on whole blood, taken at baseline. These receptors all come from an adult who was a healthcare worker with PCR-confirmed SARS-CoV-2 infection or an uninfected control (not recorded which).

V usage is TRBV6-5 and J usage is TRBJ2-1; TRBD1 agrees at 7 bases. Germline lookup yields CDR1 MNHEY and CDR2 SVGAGI. V lost 6 bases to trimming and J lost 4 bases; unmatched junction nucleotides: 6. This CDR3 comprises 14 residues. As DNA, the CDR3 is TGTGCCAGCAGCACAGGGGAAGGGTACAATGAGCAGTTCTTC. Protein: CASSTGEGYNEQFF.

This clonotype was recorded a few times. The V call is TRBV11-2, the J call TRBJ2-5, with a possible D match to TRBD2 (6 bases). V lost 1 base and J lost 1, with 13 bases in between. The CDR3 has 16 amino acids. CDR1 SGHAT and CDR2 FQNNGV come from the germline V gene. DNA of the CDR3: TGTGCCAGCAGCTTAGCCGGGGGTGTACCCCAAGAGACCCAGTACTTC. Translation gives CASSLAGGVPQETQYF.

This sequence joins TRBV6-4 and TRBJ2-3; 11 nucleotides match TRBD2. The V gene's germline CDR1 is MRHNA and CDR2 SNTAGT. With 4 bases clipped from V and 2 bases from J, the junction kept 2 bases outside the gene matches. The CDR3 runs to 15 residues. CDR3 sequence reads: CASSGSGGATDTQYF. The CDR3 nucleotides are TGTGCCAGCAGTGGTAGCGGGGGGGCCACAGATACGCAGTATTTT.

This clonotype turned up a few times. The V call is TRBV19, the J call TRBJ1-5, with TRBD1 as a possible D gene (6 bases). With 1 base removed from V and 1 base from J, the gap between germline ends came to 8 bases. This CDR3 contains 15 residues. Germline V gene sequence: CDR1 LNHDA, CDR2 SQIVND (reference sequence). The CDR3 is CASSIAGASNQPQHF. The CDR3 nucleotides are TGTGCCAGTAGTATAGCAGGGGCGAGCAATCAGCCCCAGCATTTT.

This rearrangement joins TRBV4-3 to TRBJ2-3; no reliable D call. Germline V gene lookup returns CDR1 LGHNA and CDR2 YSLEER. Trimming shortened V by 3 bases and J by 0 bases, and 13 bases separated the two germline ends. CDR3 size: 16 residues. The CDR3 DNA reads TGCGCCAGCAGCCACACCCGATCGAGGAGCACAGATACGCAGTATTTT. Residues: CASSHTRSRSTDTQYF.

This clonotype was picked up a small number of times. The chain joins TRBV19 to TRBJ1-5; maybe TRBD1 (5 bases). Germline V gene lookup returns CDR1 LNHDA and CDR2 SQIVND (reference sequence). The V end was cut by 0 bases, the J end by 5 bases, with 11 bases between. The CDR3 runs to 15 residues. CDR3 amino acids: CASSIERRADQPQHF. CDR3 sequence (DNA): TGTGCCAGTAGTATAGAACGCAGGGCGGATCAGCCCCAGCATTTT.

V usage is TRBV11-3 and J usage is TRBJ2-7, with a possible D match to TRBD2 (6 bases). The ends were cut back, 1 base at V and 5 bases at J, with 9 bases in the middle. Germline V gives CDR1 SGHNT, CDR2 YENEEA. CDR3 size: 13 residues. The CDR3 region is CASSLVGGHEQYF. CDR3 coding DNA: TGTGCCAGCAGCTTAGTCGGGGGACACGAGCAGTACTTC.

This rearrangement joins TRBV7-6 to TRBJ2-5; possible D gene TRBD1, 5 bases. Trimming shortened V by 5 bases and J by 4 bases, and 11 bases separated the two germline ends. This CDR3 has 13 amino acids. Per the germline V gene, CDR1 is SGHVS and CDR2 is FNYEAQ. DNA for the CDR3: TGTGCCAGCAGCCCATGGCAGGGAGAGACCCAGTACTTC. Residues: CASSPWQGETQYF.

The rearrangement links TRBV3-1 to TRBJ2-7; TRBD1 matches 10 bases. Per the germline V gene, CDR1 is LGHDT and CDR2 is YNNKEL (reference sequence). The CDR3 contains 16 residues. After removal of 4 bases from V and 5 bases from J, the junction contained 11 bases not matched to a gene. CDR3 residues: CASSPSPGTGVHEQYF. The CDR3 DNA reads as TGTGCCAGCAGCCCCTCTCCCGGGACAGGGGTCCACGAGCAGTACTTC.

The V gene is TRBV9, the J gene TRBJ2-5; 10 nucleotides align to TRBD1. V lost 3 bases and J lost 4; bases outside the gene matches: 9. The CDR3 contains 16 residues. Looked up from germline, CDR1 is SGDLS and CDR2 is YYNGEE. The CDR3 DNA sequence: TGTGCCAGCAGCGCCGGGACAGGGGCAGTCGGAGAGACCCAGTACTTC. Residues: CASSAGTGAVGETQYF. Supplemented by reference TRBV9 and TRBJ2-5, the full variable domain reads DSGVTQTPKHLITATGQRVTLRCSPRSGDLSVYWYQQSLDQGLQFLIQYYNGEERAKGNILERFSAQQFPDLHSELNLSSLELGDSALYFCASSAGTGAVGETQYFGPGTRLLVL.

This clonotype showed up just a few times. This chain links TRBV10-3 with TRBJ2-7; unclear D gene. V was clipped by 8 bases and J by 5 bases, with 10 bases between them. Germline-derived CDR1 and CDR2 are ENHRY and SYGVKD. The CDR3 has 11 residues. The CDR3 DNA sequence: TGTGCCATCCGGGCGGAAGACGAGCAGTACTTC. Amino acids: CAIRAEDEQYF.

This clonotype was seen more than once but under ten times. The gene calls are TRBV18 and TRBJ1-1; no clear D. The CDR3 runs to 14 residues. The V and J ends lost 0 bases and 2 bases respectively, with 7 bases between them. Germline V gene sequence: CDR1 KGHSH, CDR2 LQKENI. The CDR3 DNA is TGTGCCAGCTCACCACCGGGGAGAAACACTGAAGCTTTCTTT. Its protein is CASSPPGRNTEAFF. The variable domain in full, with the rest retrieved from reference TRBV18 and TRBJ1-1, is NAGVMQNPRHLVRRRGQEARLRCSPMKGHSHVYWYRQLPEEGLKFMVYLQKENIIDESGMPKERFSAEFPKEGPSILRIQQVVRGDSAAYFCASSPPGRNTEAFFGQGTRLTVV.

This clonotype was picked up a small number of times. The J gene is TRBJ2-3, the V gene TRBV5-4; D might be TRBD1 (5 bases). V was cut by 0 bases and J by 3 bases, with 5 bases left in between. The germline V gene encodes CDR1 SGHNT and CDR2 YYREEE (reference sequence). The CDR3 consists of 13 residues. The CDR3 DNA reads as TGTGCCAGCAGCTTGGAGGGGACAGATACGCAGTATTTT. It codes for CASSLEGTDTQYF.

The chain carries TRBV9 and TRBJ1-1; D is unresolved. This CDR3 contains 13 residues. The V end lost 1 base, the J end lost 0 bases, and 4 bases lay between the germline ends. Germline CDR1 reads SGDLS; CDR2 reads YYNGEE. CDR3 residues: CASSVYMNTEAFF. The CDR3 DNA is TGTGCCAGCAGCGTATATATGAACACTGAAGCTTTCTTT. Drawing the rest from reference TRBV9 and TRBJ1-1, the complete variable domain is DSGVTQTPKHLITATGQRVTLRCSPRSGDLSVYWYQQSLDQGLQFLIQYYNGEERAKGNILERFSAQQFPDLHSELNLSSLELGDSALYFCASSVYMNTEAFFGQGTRLTVV.

This clonotype was seen only a few times. The chain uses TRBV14 and TRBJ1-2, with unresolved D. This CDR3 spans 12 amino acids. CDR1 SGHDN and CDR2 FVKESK come from the germline V gene. The germline V and J ends were trimmed by 5 bases and 2 bases, with 6 bases remaining between them. The CDR3 is CASSDYNYGYTF. In nucleotides, the CDR3 is TGTGCCAGCAGCGACTACAACTATGGCTACACCTTC.

This clonotype was found a few times. V and J are TRBV18 and TRBJ2-3; D uncertain. CDR3 size: 13 residues. Trimming shortened V by 0 bases and J by 2 bases, and 3 bases separated the two germline ends. CDR1 is KGHSH and CDR2 is LQKENI in the germline V gene. CDR3 sequence: CASSPPNTDTQYF. For the CDR3, the DNA is TGTGCCAGCTCACCACCGAACACAGATACGCAGTATTTT. Using reference TRBV18 and TRBJ2-3 for the parts outside the CDR3, the full variable domain is NAGVMQNPRHLVRRRGQEARLRCSPMKGHSHVYWYRQLPEEGLKFMVYLQKENIIDESGMPKERFSAEFPKEGPSILRIQQVVRGDSAAYFCASSPPNTDTQYFGPGTRLTVL.

This clonotype was detected many times. The rearrangement links TRBV6-1 to TRBJ1-1; a weak D match, TRBD1 (5 bases). CDR1 and CDR2 (germline): MNHNS, SASEGT. V shed 4 bases and J shed 5 bases, with 14 bases lying between them. The CDR3 length is 14 residues. The CDR3 nucleotides are TGTGCCAGCAGTGCTGGGCAGGGACTAACTGAAGCTTTCTTT. This translates into CASSAGQGLTEAFF.

This clonotype was seen only a few times. CDR3 DNA sequence: TGTGCCAGCAGTTTAGGGGTCAGTTCATATGGCTACACCTTC. It encodes CASSLGVSSYGYTF. The chain employs TRBV12-3 or TRBV12-4 and TRBJ1-2; D is unresolved. This CDR3 has 14 residues. The V end was cut by 1 base, the J end by 5 bases, with 11 bases between.

Here the CDR3 DNA reads TGTGCCAGCAGCACTGACAGGGGGAGTTACACTGAAGCTTTCTTT. Its protein is CASSTDRGSYTEAFF. V is TRBV7-2 and J is TRBJ1-1; 9 bases line up with TRBD1. The CDR3 length is 15 residues. The V gene's germline CDR1 is SGHTA and CDR2 FQGNSA. V lost 5 bases to trimming and J lost 3 bases; unmatched junction nucleotides: 7.

This clonotype has only a few counts. The V call is TRBV7-3, the J call TRBJ2-3; TRBD2 might be the D (6 bases). The V end was cut by 6 bases, the J end by 1 base, with 11 bases between. CDR1 is SGHTA and CDR2 is FQGTGA in the germline V gene. The CDR3 covers 14 residues. Here the CDR3 reads CASSGTGGTDTQYF. CDR3 nucleotides: TGTGCCAGCAGTGGCACGGGGGGCACAGATACGCAGTATTTT.

The chain combines TRBV25-1 with TRBJ1-2; D remains ambiguous. Trimming took 2 bases from V and 4 from J, leaving 11 bases between them. This CDR3 comprises 14 residues. CDR1 is MGHDK and CDR2 is SYGVNS in the germline V gene. CDR3 protein: CASSETGSRYGYTF. In DNA, the CDR3 is TGTGCCAGCAGTGAAACCGGGAGCCGCTATGGCTACACCTTC.

This clonotype was seen just once. This rearrangement joins TRBV15 to TRBJ1-4; tentatively, D is TRBD1 (5 bases). The V gene's germline CDR1 is LNHNV and CDR2 YYDKDF (reference sequence). This CDR3 has 14 residues. V gave up 1 base and J gave up 8 bases, with 11 bases separating them. Written as DNA, the CDR3 is TGTGCCACCAGCAGAGGAGGGGACGAGGAAAAACTGTTTTTT. It is translated as CATSRGGDEEKLFF.

J is TRBJ2-5 and V is TRBV5-1; 10 bases agree with TRBD1. There are 15 residues in the CDR3. The ends lost 4 bases at V and 5 bases at J; junction bases unmatched: 8. Per germline, CDR1 SGHRS and CDR2 YFSETQ. CDR3 loop: CASSGMTGGEETQYF. The CDR3 coding sequence is TGCGCCAGCAGCGGAATGACAGGGGGCGAGGAGACCCAGTACTTC.

The genes are TRBV13 and TRBJ1-1, with D perhaps TRBD1 (5 bases). The CDR3 is 14 residues long. V was trimmed by 5 bases and J by 0 bases, leaving 10 bases between them. Germline CDR1 PRHDT, CDR2 FYEKMQ (reference sequence). As DNA, the CDR3 is TGTGCCAGCAGCCCCAGGGCCATGAACACTGAAGCTTTCTTT. Translated, it gives CASSPRAMNTEAFF.

This clonotype was seen a handful of times. This chain connects TRBV18 to TRBJ2-3; possibly TRBD2 for D (5 bases). The CDR3 spans 17 residues. The V end was cut by 1 base, the J end by 0 bases, with 14 bases between. Germline V gene sequence: CDR1 KGHSH, CDR2 LQKENI. The CDR3 DNA follows: TGTGCCAGCTCACCACTCGCTCCCGGCGGGAGCACAGATACGCAGTATTTT. Its protein product is CASSPLAPGGSTDTQYF.

This chain connects TRBV12-5 to TRBJ1-2; D gene uncertain. Germline V CDR1 and CDR2: LGHNT, FRNRAP. V lost 0 bases to trimming and J lost 4 bases, with 9 bases between them. The CDR3 runs to 14 residues. The CDR3, as DNA: TGTGCTAGTGGTTTGGTGGGAGGGAGCTATGGCTACACCTTC. Amino acid sequence: CASGLVGGSYGYTF. Complete variable domain (other parts from reference TRBV12-5 and TRBJ1-2): DARVTQTPRHKVTEMGQEVTMRCQPILGHNTVFWYRQTMMQGLELLAYFRNRAPLDDSGMPKDRFSAEMPDATLATLKIQPSEPRDSAVYFCASGLVGGSYGYTFGSGTRLTVV.